This T cell receptor beta chain is from a study of beta chain features in type 1 diabetes. Expressed TCRB transcripts were sequenced because the isolated RNA had all been reverse transcribed beforehand. Only in-frame clones appear in the TCRdb table, and some are missing; sequencing was by immunoSEQ multiplex PCR. The data show about 900,000 clones, roughly 15% seen once. The CDR3 sequence is 16 residues long. Per the germline V gene, CDR1 is SGHTA and CDR2 is FQGNSA. Trimming removed 2 bases from V and 3 bases from J, with 14 bases in between. The receptor comes from a woman younger than 30 in good health. Sequenced material: naive CD4+ T cells from blood. J is TRBJ2-1 and V is TRBV7-2; D perhaps matches TRBD2 (6 bases). CDR3 nucleotide sequence: TGTGCCAGCAGCTTACGGCGGGGTCGGGGCTACAATGAGCAGTTCTTC. Its translation: CASSLRRGRGYNEQFF.